The 14 T cell receptor beta chains below all came from one sample that was sequenced in a study of radiotherapy plus CTLA-4 blockade in lung cancer. Libraries were prepared by immunoSEQ multiplex PCR; TCRdb keeps only in-frame clonotypes and omits some of them. The table has some 100,000 clones, roughly 74% seen once. The starting material was peripheral blood, obtained from a patient treated with radiotherapy plus ipilimumab. The receptors come from a human donor with non-small cell lung cancer who had a partial response to radiotherapy plus ipilimumab.

The chain uses TRBV2 and TRBJ2-5; D may be TRBD2 (6 bases). V lost 5 bases, J lost 0 bases, and 10 bases lay in between. This CDR3 comprises 14 residues. Per germline, CDR1 SNHLY and CDR2 FYNNEI. The CDR3 DNA follows: TGTGCCAGCAGTTCCCGGGAGTACCAAGAGACCCAGTACTTC. Translating it yields CASSSREYQETQYF.

The chain employs TRBV28 and TRBJ1-4; TRBD1 might be the D (6 bases). CDR1 MDHEN and CDR2 SYDVKM come from the germline V gene. V was cut by 8 bases and J by 6 bases, with 16 bases left in between. The CDR3 is 14 residues long. The CDR3 sequence: CASGQPGGHEKLFF. The CDR3, as DNA: TGTGCCAGCGGACAACCCGGGGGGCATGAAAAACTGTTTTTT.

The sample holds a few counts of this clone. Here the CDR3 reads CASSSTGGPGNTIYF. The CDR3 DNA reads TGTGCCAGTAGTTCGACAGGGGGACCTGGAAACACCATATATTTT. The chain is built from TRBV19 and TRBJ1-3; 9 bases are a match to TRBD1. J lost 2 bases, V lost 5 bases, and 4 bases had no gene match. Germline V gene sequence: CDR1 LNHDA, CDR2 SQIVND (reference sequence). This CDR3 is built from 15 residues.

The rearrangement uses TRBV7-2 and TRBJ2-3, with 12 bases matching TRBD2. The germline V gene encodes CDR1 SGHTA and CDR2 FQGNSA. This CDR3 region has 14 residues. J was trimmed by 10 bases and V by 5 bases; bases with no gene match: 7. CDR3 nucleotides: TGTGCCAGCAGCATCCTAGCGGGAGGGTTCGCGCAGTATTTT. It encodes CASSILAGGFAQYF.

The chain carries TRBV10-3 and TRBJ2-5; perhaps TRBD1 as D (6 bases). The CDR3 totals 13 residues. With 5 bases removed from V and 5 bases from J, the gap between germline ends came to 12 bases. Germline V gene sequence: CDR1 ENHRY, CDR2 SYGVKD. In DNA, the CDR3 is TGTGCCATCAGTCTACAGGGTGATGAGACCCAGTACTTC. This encodes CAISLQGDETQYF.

This chain uses TRBV4-1 with TRBJ2-3; possibly TRBD1 for D (5 bases). CDR3 length equals 13 residues. Trimming left V 3 bases short and J 4 bases short, with 8 bases between. The germline gives CDR1 MGHRA, CDR2 YSYEKL. The CDR3 DNA follows: TGCGCCAGCAGCCATGAACAGGCAGATACGCAGTATTTT. Translation gives CASSHEQADTQYF.

J is TRBJ2-2 and V is TRBV28, with TRBD2 as a possible D gene (6 bases). The germline gives CDR1 MDHEN, CDR2 SYDVKM. The length of the CDR3 is 15 residues. Trimming shortened V by 3 bases and J by 9 bases, and 17 bases separated the two germline ends. This chain's CDR3 is CASSFVGTRGRELFF. CDR3 in DNA: TGTGCCAGCAGTTTTGTCGGGACTCGCGGCCGGGAGCTGTTTTTT.

The chain recombines TRBV28 with TRBJ2-7, with D uncertain. Germline V lookup: CDR1 MDHEN, CDR2 SYDVKM. Trimming pared 1 base from V and 4 bases from J, leaving 8 bases between. This CDR3 region has 13 residues. CDR3 coding DNA: TGTGCCAGCAGTTTATTTCGGGTTTACGAGCAGTACTTC. It codes for CASSLFRVYEQYF.

The V and J genes are TRBV10-3 and TRBJ1-2, with a weak D call TRBD1 (6 bases). The germline V and J ends were trimmed by 0 bases and 6 bases, with 11 bases remaining between them. Germline V gene lookup returns CDR1 ENHRY and CDR2 SYGVKD. This CDR3 has 14 residues. CDR3 protein: CAISESKTGNGYTF. Here the CDR3 DNA reads TGTGCCATCAGTGAGTCGAAAACAGGGAATGGCTACACCTTC.

About this clone itself: At the DNA level, this CDR3 is encoded by other sequences in the same sample as well. The chain employs TRBV5-5 and TRBJ1-3; a possible D gene is TRBD1 (5 bases). V lost 2 bases and J lost 0, with 12 bases in between. CDR3 length equals 16 residues. The germline V gene has CDR1 SGHKS and CDR2 YYEKEE (reference sequence). The CDR3 loop reads CASSLDRAFSGNTIYF. Written as DNA, the CDR3 is TGTGCCAGCAGCTTAGACAGAGCCTTCTCTGGAAACACCATATATTTT.

The chain couples TRBV9 to TRBJ2-3; TRBD2 aligns across 11 bases. V was pared by 2 bases and J by 2 bases, with 7 bases of the junction left unmatched. CDR1 and CDR2 from the germline V gene are SGDLS and YYNGEE. CDR3 size: 17 residues. The CDR3 sequence is CASSVRVAGGATDTQYF. CDR3 DNA sequence: TGTGCCAGCAGCGTCAGAGTAGCGGGAGGGGCCACAGATACGCAGTATTTT.

The chain employs TRBV2 and TRBJ1-6, with D maybe TRBD1 (5 bases). The CDR3 consists of 15 residues. The ends were cut back, 5 bases at V and 7 bases at J, with 15 bases in the middle. Germline loops: CDR1 SNHLY, CDR2 FYNNEI. The DNA for the CDR3 is TGTGCCAGCAGTCGGGACTCGGGGGGGAATTCACCCCTCCACTTT. Protein product: CASSRDSGGNSPLHF.

The chain uses TRBV11-2 and TRBJ2-7; 7 bases map to TRBD2. V trimming: 2 bases; J trimming: 0 bases; junction bases outside the gene matches: 4. The CDR3 consists of 15 residues. Germline V gene lookup returns CDR1 SGHAT and CDR2 FQNNGV. In DNA form, the CDR3 reads TGTGCCAGCAGCTTACAGCGGGGTAGCTCCTACGAGCAGTACGTC. It specifies CASSLQRGSSYEQYV.

The V gene is TRBV2, the J gene TRBJ1-1; 8 nucleotides agree with TRBD1. The CDR3 length is 14 residues. Trimming at V came to 4 bases and at J to 11 bases, leaving 12 bases not matched to a gene. Germline V gives CDR1 SNHLY, CDR2 FYNNEI. The CDR3 region has the DNA TGTGCCAGCAGTGTCGAGACAGGGGTTCGGGAGGCTTTCTTT. Translated, it gives CASSVETGVREAFF.